Below, 21 T cell receptor beta chains from the same sample are listed, as sequenced in a study of T cell changes during pregnancy in multiple sclerosis. Clones were sequenced by immunoSEQ multiplex PCR, and TCRdb holds only the in-frame ones, with some missing. Of more than 55,000 clones in the sample, roughly 93% were seen once. This sample comprised peripheral blood, obtained in the second trimester of pregnancy. These receptors all come from a female donor with multiple sclerosis, enrolled in a pregnancy study.

The chain couples TRBV9 to TRBJ2-3; 7 bases are shared with TRBD2. Germline V gives CDR1 SGDLS, CDR2 YYNGEE. This CDR3 comprises 16 residues. The ends lost 0 bases at V and 4 bases at J; junction bases unmatched: 8. The CDR3 region has the DNA TGTGCCAGCAGCGTAGGTCGAACTAGCGCTTCAGATACGCAGTATTTT. This encodes CASSVGRTSASDTQYF.

The rearrangement links TRBV2 to TRBJ1-1; 7 bases are a match to TRBD1. The CDR3 has 13 amino acids. The V gene end was trimmed by 3 bases and the J gene end by 6 bases; junction bases not matched to a gene: 4. CDR1 and CDR2 (germline): SNHLY, FYNNEI. CDR3: CASSEYRGPEAFF. DNA of the CDR3: TGTGCCAGCAGTGAGTACAGGGGCCCTGAAGCTTTCTTT.

The V gene is TRBV30, the J gene TRBJ2-5, with 8 positions matching TRBD2. With 3 bases clipped from V and 4 bases from J, the junction kept 4 bases outside the gene matches. The germline CDR1 and CDR2 sequences are GTSNPN and SVGIG (reference sequence). This CDR3 comprises 13 residues. CDR3: CAWSRGGLETQYF. The CDR3 DNA reads as TGTGCCTGGAGCCGGGGGGGCCTAGAGACCCAGTACTTC.

The chain carries TRBV5-1 and TRBJ2-7; TRBD1 aligns across 8 bases. With 0 bases clipped from V and 6 bases from J, the junction kept 11 bases outside the gene matches. CDR1 SGHRS and CDR2 YFSETQ come from the germline V gene. The CDR3 covers 16 residues. CDR3 DNA: TGCGCCAGCAGCTTGGCGTCAGGGGGCGGAACCATCGAGCAGTACTTC. Translated: CASSLASGGGTIEQYF. Full variable domain (rest looked up from reference TRBV5-1 and TRBJ2-7): KAGVTQTPRYLIKTRGQQVTLSCSPISGHRSVSWYQQTPGQGLQFLFEYFSETQRNKGNFPGRFSGRQFSNSRSEMNVSTLELGDSALYLCASSLASGGGTIEQYFGPGTRLTVT.

The chain is built from TRBV5-1 and TRBJ2-5; 7 bases fit TRBD1. The length of the CDR3 is 13 residues. Germline V gene lookup returns CDR1 SGHRS and CDR2 YFSETQ. Trimming took 7 bases from V and 0 from J; bases not matched to a gene: 3. CDR3: CASRQGYQETQYF. The CDR3 DNA is TGCGCCAGCCGACAGGGCTACCAAGAGACCCAGTACTTC.

The chain joins TRBV5-4 to TRBJ2-7; TRBD2 matches at 10 bases. This CDR3 has 15 amino acids. CDR1 is SGHNT and CDR2 is YYREEE in the germline V gene (reference sequence). J gave up 3 bases and V 1 base, and 4 bases lay outside the gene matches. CDR3 residues: CASSLSSGGDYEQYF. The DNA of the CDR3 is TGTGCCAGCAGCTTGTCTAGCGGGGGTGACTACGAGCAGTACTTC.

The genes are TRBV27 and TRBJ1-1; D is unclear. The V gene lost 9 bases and the J gene lost 6 bases, with 35 bases spanning the gap. Looked up from germline, CDR1 is MNHEY and CDR2 is SMNVEV (reference sequence). The CDR3 is 19 residues long. CDR3 loop: CARRSPNGREFAQSAEAFF. The CDR3 DNA follows: TGTGCCAGAAGGTCCCCTAACGGGAGGGAATTCGCCCAAAGCGCTGAAGCTTTCTTT.

The chain couples TRBV13 to TRBJ1-2; D not resolved. The V and J ends lost 5 bases and 10 bases respectively, with 11 bases between them. CDR3 length: 11 residues. Looked up from germline, CDR1 is PRHDT and CDR2 is FYEKMQ (reference sequence). The CDR3 loop reads CASSPRGTYTF. CDR3 sequence (DNA): TGTGCCAGCAGCCCCCGGGGAACCTACACCTTC.

The genes are TRBV7-3 and TRBJ2-1, with 7 bases matching TRBD1. CDR1 is SGHTA, CDR2 FQGTGA, per germline. This CDR3 spans 14 amino acids. V shed 2 bases and J 6 bases; nucleotides not matched to a gene: 4. In DNA form, the CDR3 reads TGTGCCAGCAGCTTAGGTGCAGGGGGCAATGAGCAGTTCTTC. Protein product: CASSLGAGGNEQFF.

The sample holds one count of this clone. CDR3 nucleotide sequence: TGTGCCAGCAGCTTTGACATGGGCAGGGGCTACACCTTC. Translated, it gives CASSFDMGRGYTF. The J gene is TRBJ1-2, the V gene TRBV7-2; D gene unclear. The CDR3 spans 13 residues. Germline loops: CDR1 SGHTA, CDR2 FQGNSA. With 3 bases removed from V and 8 bases from J, the gap between germline ends came to 13 bases.

This clone was counted once. The chain employs TRBV14 and TRBJ1-3, with D possibly TRBD1 on 5 matching bases. Germline CDR1 is SGHDN and CDR2 is FVKESK. V gave up 5 bases and J gave up 3 bases, with 14 bases separating them. The CDR3 is 15 residues long. The CDR3 region is CASSRIGAYGNTIYF. The DNA for the CDR3 is TGTGCCAGCAGCAGAATTGGGGCGTATGGAAACACCATATATTTT.

The chain has TRBV10-1 and TRBJ2-7; 8 positions match TRBD2. V shed 8 bases, J shed 3 bases, and the junction held 9 bases outside the gene matches. Germline V gene data show CDR1 as WNHNN and CDR2 as SYGVQD (reference sequence). CDR3 size: 14 residues. CDR3 nucleotides: TGCGCCAGCTCCAGCGGGGGAAGAAGCTACGAGCAGTACTTC. Its translation: CASSSGGRSYEQYF.

CDR3 amino acids: CSTGSSYEQYF. The CDR3 nucleotides read TGCAGTACCGGGAGTTCCTACGAGCAGTACTTC. The chain links TRBV20-1 to TRBJ2-7, with TRBD2 as a possible D gene (6 bases). The CDR3 is made up of 11 amino acids. Trimming shortened V by 8 bases and J by 1 base, and 9 bases separated the two germline ends. Germline V lookup: CDR1 DFQATT, CDR2 SNEGSKA (reference sequence).

The chain is built from TRBV11-1 and TRBJ2-7, with 11 bases lining up with TRBD2. V trimming: 3 bases; J trimming: 0 bases; junction bases outside the gene matches: 13. Germline CDR1 and CDR2: SGHAT and FQDESV (reference sequence). This CDR3 region has 19 residues. CDR3 coding DNA: TGTGCCAGCAGCTTCTCGACAGGGCCTAGCGGGGGGTACTCCTACGAGCAGTACTTC. This encodes CASSFSTGPSGGYSYEQYF.

The chain has TRBV5-4 and TRBJ2-3; D may be TRBD2 (6 bases). CDR1 and CDR2 (germline): SGHNT, YYREEE (reference sequence). V was trimmed by 0 bases and J by 14 bases, leaving 16 bases between them. This CDR3 is built from 13 residues. Here the CDR3 reads CASSLGLAGSMYF. The CDR3, as DNA: TGTGCCAGCAGCTTGGGACTGGCGGGGTCGATGTATTTT. Full variable domain (remainder filled in from reference TRBV5-4 and TRBJ2-3): ETGVTQSPTHLIKTRGQQVTLRCSSQSGHNTVSWYQQALGQGPQFIFQYYREEENGRGNFPPRFSGLQFPNYSSELNVNALELDDSALYLCASSLGLAGSMYFGPGTRLTVL.

The chain recombines TRBV5-1 with TRBJ2-2; 7 bases agree with TRBD2. Germline trimming cut 3 bases from V and 1 base from J; bases unmatched to any gene: 6. Germline loops: CDR1 SGHRS, CDR2 YFSETQ. There are 16 residues in the CDR3. DNA of the CDR3: TGCGCCAGCAGCTCGGAAGCGGGGATGAACACCGGGGAGCTGTTTTTT. Residues: CASSSEAGMNTGELFF. Variable domain in full (rest from reference TRBV5-1 and TRBJ2-2): KAGVTQTPRYLIKTRGQQVTLSCSPISGHRSVSWYQQTPGQGLQFLFEYFSETQRNKGNFPGRFSGRQFSNSRSEMNVSTLELGDSALYLCASSSEAGMNTGELFFGEGSRLTVL.

This chain links TRBV2 with TRBJ2-5, with D possibly being TRBD1 (6 bases). The length of the CDR3 is 15 residues. V was shortened by 7 bases and J by 4 bases, with 19 bases between the two germline ends. Germline V gene lookup returns CDR1 SNHLY and CDR2 FYNNEI. The CDR3 DNA sequence: TGTGCCAGCATTGTCCAGGGGCAGGATCTAGAGACCCAGTACTTC. Protein sequence: CASIVQGQDLETQYF.

The chain links TRBV10-3 to TRBJ2-2, with a tentative D call TRBD1 (5 bases). The CDR3 is 18 residues long. The germline V gene has CDR1 ENHRY and CDR2 SYGVKD. V was shortened by 4 bases and J by 1 base, with 19 bases between the two germline ends. The CDR3 region is CAISVTFGAQGNTGELFF. DNA of the CDR3: TGTGCCATCAGTGTCACGTTTGGAGCGCAGGGGAACACCGGGGAGCTGTTTTTT.

This sequence joins TRBV13 and TRBJ2-1; TRBD2 aligns across 14 bases. The CDR3 runs to 18 residues. After removal of 0 bases from V and 7 bases from J, the junction contained 8 bases not matched to a gene. Germline-derived CDR1 and CDR2 are PRHDT and FYEKMQ (reference sequence). CDR3 bases: TGTGCCAGCAGCTTAGGGCGACTAGCGGGGGGGCCTGGGAATGAGCAGTTCTTC. Translated, it gives CASSLGRLAGGPGNEQFF. Supplemented by reference TRBV13 and TRBJ2-1, the full variable domain reads AAGVIQSPRHLIKEKRETATLKCYPIPRHDTVYWYQQGPGQDPQFLISFYEKMQSDKGSIPDRFSAQQFSDYHSELNMSSLELGDSALYFCASSLGRLAGGPGNEQFFGPGTRLTVL.

This clone turned up a few times. This sequence joins TRBV7-3 and TRBJ2-1, with 9 bases fitting TRBD2. The germline gives CDR1 SGHTA, CDR2 FQGTGA. The V segment lost 5 bases and the J segment 3 bases; nucleotides outside the gene matches: 5. The CDR3 is 15 residues long. The CDR3 nucleotides read TGTGCCAGCAGCAAGGGACTAGCTGTCTACAATGAGCAGTTCTTC. Translating it yields CASSKGLAVYNEQFF.

The chain has TRBV7-2 and TRBJ2-7; 8 bases line up with TRBD2. Germline V gene data show CDR1 as SGHTA and CDR2 as FQGNSA. Trimming cost V 1 base and J 0 bases; bases outside gene matches: 8. CDR3 length: 17 residues. DNA of the CDR3: TGTGCCAGCAGCTTAGACCGAGGCGGGGGGTCCTCCTACGAGCAGTACTTC. Translation gives CASSLDRGGGSSYEQYF.